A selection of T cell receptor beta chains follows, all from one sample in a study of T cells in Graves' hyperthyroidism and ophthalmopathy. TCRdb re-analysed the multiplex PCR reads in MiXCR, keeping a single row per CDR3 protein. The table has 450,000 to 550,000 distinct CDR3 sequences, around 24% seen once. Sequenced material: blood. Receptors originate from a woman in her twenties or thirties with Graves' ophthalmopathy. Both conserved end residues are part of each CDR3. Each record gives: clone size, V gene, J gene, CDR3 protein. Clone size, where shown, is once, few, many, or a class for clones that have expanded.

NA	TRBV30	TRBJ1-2	CAFSPPGYTF
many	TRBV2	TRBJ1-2	CASSDRGGSYGYTF
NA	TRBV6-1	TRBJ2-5	CASSRFAGKTQYF
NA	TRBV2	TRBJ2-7	CASSEWLAGGPGSYEQYF
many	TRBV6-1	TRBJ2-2	CASSTPGGPGELFF
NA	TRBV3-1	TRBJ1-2	CASSLSRDYTF
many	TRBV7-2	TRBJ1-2	CASSSRDLIYGYTF
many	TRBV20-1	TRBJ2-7	CSADSQMSYEQYF
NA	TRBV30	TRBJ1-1	CAWGRRGAFF
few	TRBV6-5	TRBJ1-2	CASSYREDDGYTF
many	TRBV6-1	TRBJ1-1	CASSKQGAEAFF
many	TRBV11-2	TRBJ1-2	CASSFSDNYGYTF
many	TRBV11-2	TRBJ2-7	CASSLPVSYEQYF
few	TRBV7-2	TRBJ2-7	CASSGRQGYEQYF
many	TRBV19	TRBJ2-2	CASSYGGHGELFF
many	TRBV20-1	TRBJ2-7	CSARDTASGGVYEQYF
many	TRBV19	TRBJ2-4	CASIDRAKNIQYF
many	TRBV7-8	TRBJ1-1	CASRPLSWGTEAFF
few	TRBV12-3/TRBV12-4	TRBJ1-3	CASSFSGEGYSGNTIYF
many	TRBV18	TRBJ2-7	CASSPLDEYEQYF
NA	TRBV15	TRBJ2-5	CATSSSVYQETQYF
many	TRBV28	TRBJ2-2	CASNWRGGAGELFF
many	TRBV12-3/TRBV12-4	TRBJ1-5	CASSSPRQGQSNQPQHF
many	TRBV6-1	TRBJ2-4	CASSPWDRENIQYF
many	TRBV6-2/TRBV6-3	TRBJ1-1	CASSYFQDTEAFF
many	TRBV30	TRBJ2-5	CAWSVGRDEETQYF
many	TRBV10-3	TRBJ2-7	CAIRRGVEEQYF
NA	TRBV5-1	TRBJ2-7	CASSQQGGSYEQYF
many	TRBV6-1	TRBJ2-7	CASSGWSDRTAYEQYF
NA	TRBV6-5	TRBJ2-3	CASSFPGTGGKDTQYF
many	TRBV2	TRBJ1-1	CASSGFNAEAFF
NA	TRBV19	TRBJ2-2	CASSIESLAVTGELFF
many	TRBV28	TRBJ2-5	CASTTGLAGGGETQYF
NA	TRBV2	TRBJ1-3	CASSAGQELSGNTIYF
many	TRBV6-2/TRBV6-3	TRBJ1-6	CASHHIGSPLHF
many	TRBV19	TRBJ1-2	CASSMGQGDGYTF
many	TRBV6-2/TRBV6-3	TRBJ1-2	CASNGGQFNYGYTF
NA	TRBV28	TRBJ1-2	CASSFRQPYYGYTF
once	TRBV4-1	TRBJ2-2	CASSQDRDYFSNTGELLF
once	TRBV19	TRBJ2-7	CASSTPGGSYEQYF
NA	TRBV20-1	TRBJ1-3	CSATPGVGNTIYF
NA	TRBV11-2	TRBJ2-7	CASSRGTSGGVSYEQYF
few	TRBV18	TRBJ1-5	CASSLGGLAQPQHF
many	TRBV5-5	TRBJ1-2	CASSLALRGNYGYTF
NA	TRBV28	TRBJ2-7	CASSLFLAGSYEQYF
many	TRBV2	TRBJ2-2	CASSETRTGELFF
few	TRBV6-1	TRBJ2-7	CASSPLWDGNYEQYF
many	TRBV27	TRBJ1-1	CASRTDRGPGTEAFF